These 17 T cell receptor beta chains were all obtained from the same sample, sequenced in a study of breast tumors, draining lymph nodes, adjacent tissues. The lymph nodes were axillary draining lymph nodes from breast cancer patients. MiXCR, run by TCRdb on the multiplex PCR reads, gives a single entry per CDR3 protein. Among around 230,000 distinct CDR3 sequences, under 40% were seen once, and the ten largest hold approximately 3.6%. Sequencing was performed on axillary lymph node tissue. These receptors originate from a female donor with breast cancer. Some clones in this sample may be carry-over from other donors' samples.

This clonotype is a singleton in its sample. The CDR3 loop is CATSDLGGEALHF. The DNA of the CDR3 is TGTGCCACCAGTGATCTCGGGGGGGAGGCCCTCCACTTT. The chain couples TRBV24-1 to TRBJ1-6; possibly TRBD1 for D (5 bases). Germline assignment: CDR1 KGHDR and CDR2 SFDVKD. V shed 3 bases and J shed 14 bases, with 13 bases lying between them. This CDR3 comprises 13 residues.

This clonotype was seen many times. This chain connects TRBV19 to TRBJ1-2; weak D call: TRBD1 (5 bases). Trimming stripped 4 bases from V and 4 bases from J, with 10 bases between. This CDR3 has 13 residues. Germline values: CDR1 LNHDA, CDR2 SQIVND (reference sequence). The CDR3, as DNA: TGTGCCAGTAGTACAGACAGTATCTATGGCTACACCTTC. Residues: CASSTDSIYGYTF.

The rearrangement links TRBV14 to TRBJ2-6, with 8 bases identical to TRBD2. Germline-derived CDR1 and CDR2 are SGHDN and FVKESK. The CDR3 runs 18 residues. V dropped 0 bases and J dropped 0; count of bases not matched to a gene: 4. CDR3 sequence reads: CASSQDERGLSGANVLTF. CDR3 DNA sequence: TGTGCCAGCAGCCAAGACGAGCGGGGGCTCTCTGGGGCCAACGTCCTGACTTTC.

Worth noting for this clonotype: One end of the junction fails to match germline, which may point to a read error. V and J are TRBV5-8 and TRBJ2-5; 8 bases agree with TRBD2. The CDR3 totals 16 residues. Germline assignment: CDR1 SGHTS and CDR2 YDEGEE. For the CDR3, the DNA is TGTGCCAGCAGCTTGTCTAGCGGGCTACAACAAGAGACCCAGCACTTC. Amino acids: CASSLSSGLQQETQHF.

This sequence joins TRBV20-1 and TRBJ1-5; TRBD1 agrees at 9 bases. V gave up 6 bases and J gave up 14 bases; unmatched junction bases: 11. Germline V lookup: CDR1 DFQATT, CDR2 SNEGSKA (reference sequence). The CDR3 contains 12 residues. The DNA of the CDR3 is TGCAGTGCGGACAGGGGCCTTTACAATGAGCATTTT. It specifies CSADRGLYNEHF.

The chain employs TRBV18 and TRBJ2-2, with D possibly matching TRBD1 (6 bases). The CDR3 extends over 19 amino acids. The V end lost 3 bases, the J end lost 1 base, and 21 bases lay between the germline ends. Germline V gene data show CDR1 as KGHSH and CDR2 as LQKENI. In DNA, the CDR3 is TGTGCCAGCTCACCCTATTATAGAACGGACAGTCAGAACACCGGGGAGCTGTTTTTT. Translating it yields CASSPYYRTDSQNTGELFF.

This clonotype appeared many times. The chain uses TRBV7-2 and TRBJ2-7; a weak D match, TRBD1 (6 bases). The CDR3 is 14 amino acids. Germline values: CDR1 SGHTA, CDR2 FQGNSA. Trimming removed 3 bases from V and 4 bases from J, with 13 bases in between. CDR3 sequence: CASSLGAGPYEQYF. The CDR3 region has the DNA TGTGCCAGCAGCTTGGGGGCGGGCCCTTACGAGCAGTACTTC.

This clonotype was recorded at least ten times. The J gene is TRBJ2-1, the V gene TRBV9; no definite D call. Looked up from germline, CDR1 is SGDLS and CDR2 is YYNGEE. The CDR3 sequence is 13 residues long. The V end lost 0 bases, the J end lost 5 bases, and 6 bases lay between the germline ends. The CDR3 region is CASSVGPDNEQFF. CDR3 DNA: TGTGCCAGCAGCGTAGGTCCCGACAATGAGCAGTTCTTC.

This clonotype was counted ten times or more. The genes are TRBV27 and TRBJ1-6; D possibly corresponds to TRBD1 (5 bases). This CDR3 has 15 amino acids. V lost 1 base to trimming and J lost 2 bases, with 6 bases between them. CDR1 and CDR2 from the germline V gene are MNHEY and SMNVEV (reference sequence). CDR3 residues: CASSLWGAYNSPLHF. The CDR3 DNA reads as TGTGCCAGCAGTTTATGGGGGGCCTATAATTCACCCCTCCACTTT.

The chain uses TRBV7-3 and TRBJ2-5; D possibly corresponds to TRBD2 (7 bases). The ends were cut back, 8 bases at V and 4 bases at J, with 20 bases in the middle. Per the germline V gene, CDR1 is SGHTA and CDR2 is FQGTGA. This CDR3 is built from 15 residues. CDR3 sequence (DNA): TGTGCCAGCCTTAGTGGGGGGGGCAAGGGAGAGACCCAGTACTTC. It yields the protein CASLSGGGKGETQYF.

This clonotype occurred many times. The chain is built from TRBV4-2 and TRBJ2-5; 10 bases agree with TRBD1. The V segment lost 4 bases and the J segment 6 bases; nucleotides outside the gene matches: 11. The CDR3 extends over 16 amino acids. Germline CDR1 LGHNA, CDR2 YNFKEQ. The CDR3 sequence: CASSPGGTGDFKTQYF. The CDR3 region has the DNA TGTGCCAGCAGCCCAGGGGGGACAGGGGATTTCAAGACCCAGTACTTC.

There are many counts of this clonotype. The chain combines TRBV6-1 with TRBJ2-7; 7 positions agree with TRBD1. The germline gives CDR1 MNHNS, CDR2 SASEGT. V trimming: 6 bases; J trimming: 0 bases; junction bases outside the gene matches: 8. The CDR3 covers 15 residues. CDR3 in amino acids: CASRDWTGSSYEQYF. The CDR3 bases are TGTGCCAGCAGGGACTGGACAGGAAGCTCCTACGAGCAGTACTTC.

This clonotype was recorded many times. This chain connects TRBV7-9 to TRBJ2-1; D unclear. Germline CDR1 is SEHNR and CDR2 is FQNEAQ (reference sequence). The CDR3 is 12 residues long. V lost 5 bases and J lost 6, with 8 bases in between. The CDR3 nucleotides read TGTGCCAGCAGCCTAGATGGCAATGAGCAGTTCTTC. As protein: CASSLDGNEQFF.

Regarding this clonotype: A read error is possible here, since a much larger clone lies one base away. This chain joins TRBV5-8 and TRBJ1-2, with D tentatively TRBD1 (5 bases). This CDR3 has 13 residues. Per germline, CDR1 SGHTS and CDR2 YDEGEE. CDR3 in DNA: TGTACCAGCAGCTTCCGGGGGAGTCATGGCTACACCTTC. It is translated as CTSSFRGSHGYTF.

This clonotype appeared many times. V usage is TRBV9 and J usage is TRBJ2-1, with D tentatively TRBD2 (6 bases). This CDR3 is built from 13 residues. V was trimmed by 1 base and J by 7 bases, leaving 9 bases between them. Germline CDR1 is SGDLS and CDR2 is YYNGEE. This CDR3 is CASSVSGWNEQFF. The CDR3 DNA is TGTGCCAGCAGCGTAAGCGGGTGGAATGAGCAGTTCTTC.

A single count supports this clonotype. It is likely a read error, because the conserved phenylalanine at the end of the CDR3 is missing. This chain joins TRBV7-2 and TRBJ2-7; 11 bases map to TRBD1. The V and J ends lost 5 bases and 6 bases, in that order; junction bases with no gene match: 6. The CDR3 sequence is 14 residues long. Germline CDR1 reads SGHTA; CDR2 reads FQGNSA. As DNA, the CDR3 is TGTGCCAGCAGCCCAGGGACAGGGGGGGGCGAGCAGTACCAC. As protein: CASSPGTGGGEQYH.

The CDR3 reads CATSDSRGLAGGNEQYF. The CDR3 nucleotides read TGTGCCACCAGTGATTCCCGGGGACTAGCGGGAGGTAACGAGCAGTACTTC. V gene TRBV24-1 combines with J gene TRBJ2-7, with 15 bases identical to TRBD2. Germline V gene lookup returns CDR1 KGHDR and CDR2 SFDVKD. This CDR3 has 17 residues. V was clipped by 2 bases and J by 5 bases; unmatched bases: 6.